This record concerns one TCR beta chain sequence. The CDR3 covers 13 residues. Trimming removed 5 bases from V and 2 bases from J; junction bases left unmatched: 2. Germline CDR1 is SGHTA and CDR2 is FQGTGA. Data came from immunoSEQ multiplex PCR; TCRdb stores just in-frame clones and leaves some out. The data contain about 86,000 clones, around 80% of them seen just once; the ten biggest clones take up 1.2%. This sample is drawn from a study of blood T cell repertoires in COVID-19. The TCR comes from an elderly woman with acute or convalescent COVID-19. V and J are TRBV7-3 and TRBJ2-5; TRBD2 matches 7 bases. Sequenced material: peripheral blood. The CDR3 bases are TGTGCCAGCAGCCGGGGGGATCAAGAGACCCAGTACTTC. Its translation: CASSRGDQETQYF. Drawing the rest from reference TRBV7-3 and TRBJ2-5, the complete variable domain is GAGVSQTPSNKVTEKGKYVELRCDPISGHTALYWYRQSLGQGPEFLIYFQGTGAADDSGLPNDRFFAVRPEGSVSTLKIQRTERGDSAVYLCASSRGDQETQYFGPGTRLLVL.